This TCR beta chain appears in the sequencing data of a study of blood T cell repertoires in COVID-19. Study background: Italy, Spain and the United States were the sources of the convalescent and acute COVID-19 samples. Sources were T cells, B-cell-depleted T cells, or PBMCs; the material itself was cDNA or gDNA.

Per the authors' pipeline: Scientists estimated how many nucleated cells there were by amplifying reference gene primers. Measured with immunoSEQ multiplex PCR; TCRdb has only the in-frame clones, and not every one. V and J calls and clone size follow that table, whereas D and trimming were derived from the DNA. The sample consists of about 140,000 clones, about 84% of them appearing once. The TCR sequence derives from a woman aged 50 to 65 with acute or convalescent COVID-19. Sequencing was done on a sample of peripheral blood.

CDR3 nucleotide sequence: TGTGCCAGCAGTAGGACAGGGGATGGCGGGGAGCTGTTTTTT. This translates into CASSRTGDGGELFF. The V gene is TRBV6-2 or TRBV6-3, the J gene TRBJ2-2, with 9 bases matching TRBD1. The J segment lost 7 bases and the V segment lost 5 bases, leaving 5 bases of the junction unmatched. Germline V CDR1 and CDR2: MNHEY, SVGEGT. The length of the CDR3 is 14 residues.